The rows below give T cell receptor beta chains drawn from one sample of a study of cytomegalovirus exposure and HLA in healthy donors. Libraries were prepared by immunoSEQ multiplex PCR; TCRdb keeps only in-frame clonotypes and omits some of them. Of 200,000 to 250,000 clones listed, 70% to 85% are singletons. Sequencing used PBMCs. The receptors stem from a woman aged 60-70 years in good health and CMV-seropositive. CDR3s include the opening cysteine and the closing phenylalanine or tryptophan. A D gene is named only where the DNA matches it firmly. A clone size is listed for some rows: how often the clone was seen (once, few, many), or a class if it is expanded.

TGCGCCAGCAGCTTGGCCGCGGACAGAGACTATGGCTACACCTTC,CASSLAADRDYGYTF,NA,NA,TRBV5-1,TRBJ1-2
TGTGCCAGCAGTGAAGCTCCTTCGGCTTTCTTT,CASSEAPSAFF,NA,NA,TRBV6-1,TRBJ1-1
TGTGCCAGCAGTTACGATTACAGGGTCTACTATGGCTACACCTTC,CASSYDYRVYYGYTF,few,NA,TRBV6-5,TRBJ1-2
TGTGCCAGTACCGGGTCGAGCGGTTCCTACAATGAGCAGTTCTTC,CASTGSSGSYNEQFF,once,NA,TRBV6-1,TRBJ2-1
TGTGCCAGCAGCTTAGTTCTGACTAGCGGGAGATACGAGCAGTACTTC,CASSLVLTSGRYEQYF,NA,TRBD2,TRBV11-2,TRBJ2-7
TGTGCCAGCAGCCTCCGACCTTCGGACAGGGGGCACATGAACACTGAAGCTTTCTTT,CASSLRPSDRGHMNTEAFF,NA,NA,TRBV21-1,TRBJ1-1
TGCGCCAGCAGTCAAAGCCGGGAGGGATGGGGGCAAGAGACCCAGTACTTC,CASSQSREGWGQETQYF,NA,TRBD2,TRBV23-1,TRBJ2-5
TGTGCCATCGGACTAGCGCACAATGAGCAGTTCTTC,CAIGLAHNEQFF,NA,TRBD2,TRBV15,TRBJ2-1
TGTGCCAGCAGTACCGGGACAGGGGTTGAAAAACTGTTTTTT,CASSTGTGVEKLFF,NA,TRBD1,TRBV2,TRBJ1-4
TGTGCCAGTAGTAATTTCGGAACAGGGGGTTCAGCTTTCTTT,CASSNFGTGGSAFF,NA,TRBD1,TRBV19,TRBJ1-1
TGTGCCAGTACCCCGGGTAGCGGGGTGGAGACCCAGTACTTC,CASTPGSGVETQYF,few,TRBD2,TRBV19,TRBJ2-5
TGTGCCAGTAGTAAGACAGGGGGCAACCAGCCCCAGCATTTT,CASSKTGGNQPQHF,NA,TRBD1,TRBV19,TRBJ1-5
TGTGCCAGCAGCTCAGGCCCCCTCTGGAATGAGCAGTTCTTC,CASSSGPLWNEQFF,few,NA,TRBV7-8,TRBJ2-1
TGTGCCAGTAGTCCCCGAGGAGGGGTACGGAACACTGAAGCTTTCTTT,CASSPRGGVRNTEAFF,NA,NA,TRBV19,TRBJ1-1